This T cell receptor (beta chain) was sequenced in a study of blood T cells in healthy people across ages. The authors ran a second PCR of about 7 to 11 cycles using a sample-barcoded 5' primer and a J-beta primer mix. Each CDR3 protein gets one entry after TCRdb re-called the 5' RACE reads with MiXCR. The data hold hundreds of thousands of distinct CDR3 sequences, with around 54% observed a single time. Germline lookup yields CDR1 MNHEY and CDR2 SVGAGI. This CDR3 region has 13 residues. V lost 6 bases to trimming and J lost 6 bases, with 14 bases between them. The chain uses TRBV6-5 and TRBJ1-2; no firm D call. This TCR was sampled from a man aged 55 to 69 in good health. Sequenced input: blood. This CDR3 reads CASRPQKKDGYTF. The CDR3 nucleotides are TGTGCCAGCAGGCCCCAGAAAAAAGATGGCTACACCTTC.